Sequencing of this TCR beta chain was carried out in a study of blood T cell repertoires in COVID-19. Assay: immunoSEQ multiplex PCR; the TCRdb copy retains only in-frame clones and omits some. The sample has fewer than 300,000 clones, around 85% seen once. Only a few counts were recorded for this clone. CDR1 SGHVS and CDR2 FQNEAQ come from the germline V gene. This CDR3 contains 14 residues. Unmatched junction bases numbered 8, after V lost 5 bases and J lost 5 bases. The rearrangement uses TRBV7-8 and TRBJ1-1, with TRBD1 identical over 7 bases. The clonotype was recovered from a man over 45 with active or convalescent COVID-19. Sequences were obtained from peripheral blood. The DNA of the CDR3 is TGTGCCAGCAGCCCCGACAGGGTGGGTACTGAAGCTTTCTTT. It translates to CASSPDRVGTEAFF.